This TCR beta chain was identified in a study of blood T cells in healthy people across ages. Study-level points and caveats: Relative to aged donors, long-lived donors carried more naive CD4+ cells and displayed higher diversity.

With respect to this clonotype: What it recognizes is unknown.

A second PCR, run for about 7 to 12 cycles, used a sample-barcoded 5' primer plus a J-beta primer mix. Each cDNA molecule was tagged by a template-switch adaptor that had 12 random nucleotides. Sequencing yielded, for each sample, at least 3 million paired-end reads carrying CDR3. TCRdb re-derived calls from the 5' RACE reads in MiXCR, one entry per CDR3 protein. This sample has 750,000 or so distinct CDR3 sequences, with roughly 25% found just once. Another study also made use of these data, one on T cells of mothers and their children.

The receptor was isolated from a boy aged 5-17 years in good health. Sample: blood.

The CDR3 region has the DNA TGTGCCAGCAGCTTAGGGGTAGACCACAGCTACAATGAGCAGTTCTTC. It yields the protein CASSLGVDHSYNEQFF. The chain couples TRBV13 to TRBJ2-1; D call uncertain. There are 16 residues in the CDR3. Germline lookup yields CDR1 PRHDT and CDR2 FYEKMQ (reference sequence). V dropped 0 bases and J dropped 3 bases, with 12 bases sitting between them.